This passage covers 7 T cell receptor beta chains from one sample sequenced in a study of metastatic and nonmetastatic thyroid tumors. Thyroid surgery had not been preceded by any treatment in any patient. Through MiXCR, TCRdb re-clonotyped the PCR reads. The sample has 35,000 to 50,000 clones; 20% to 25% are singletons. The sample was tumor tissue. The source of these receptors is a female donor with papillary thyroid cancer or a benign thyroid nodule (not recorded which). Some clones in this sample may be carry-over from other donors' samples.

This clone appeared a few times. The chain employs TRBV6-1 and TRBJ1-1; D may be TRBD1 (6 bases). The CDR3 consists of 14 residues. The V and J ends lost 7 bases and 0 bases respectively, with 12 bases between them. Germline assignment: CDR1 MNHNS and CDR2 SASEGT. CDR3: CASISKGVNTEAFF. As DNA, the CDR3 is TGTGCCAGCATCTCGAAGGGGGTGAACACTGAAGCTTTCTTT.

Concerning this clone itself: This may be a read error, as it is one base from a much larger clone. The chain joins TRBV5-5 to TRBJ1-2; 7 bases agree with TRBD1. This CDR3 comprises 13 residues. V shed 5 bases, J shed 4 bases, and the junction held 5 bases outside the gene matches. The V gene's germline CDR1 is SGHKS and CDR2 YYEKEE (reference sequence). The DNA of the CDR3 is TGTGCCAGCAGAGGGGGACAGTGCTATGGCTACACCTTC. Residues: CASRGGQCYGYTF. The whole variable domain, filled in from reference TRBV5-5 and TRBJ1-2, reads DAGVTQSPTHLIKTRGQQVTLRCSPISGHKSVSWYQQVLGQGPQFIFQYYEKEERGRGNFPDRFSARQFPNYSSELNVNALLLGDSALYLCASRGGQCYGYTFGSGTRLTVV.

This clone was seen only a few times. The V and J genes are TRBV7-2 and TRBJ2-7, with unresolved D. Germline values: CDR1 SGHTA, CDR2 FQGNSA. This CDR3 is 12 amino acids long. V gave up 3 bases and J gave up 6 bases, with 9 bases separating them. The CDR3 loop is CASSFSSFEQYF. DNA of the CDR3: TGTGCCAGCAGCTTTTCGTCTTTCGAGCAGTACTTC.

This clone was detected ten times or more. This chain links TRBV20-1 with TRBJ2-1, with a tentative D call TRBD2 (6 bases). Germline CDR1 DFQATT, CDR2 SNEGSKA (reference sequence). Trimming took off 6 bases at V and 2 bases at J, with 23 bases between the two ends. The CDR3 covers 17 residues. The DNA for the CDR3 is TGCAGTGCCCGTAGGACTTATGGTGGGGGGACCTACAATGAGCAGTTCTTC. Amino acid sequence: CSARRTYGGGTYNEQFF.

This clone was observed a handful of times. The chain combines TRBV2 with TRBJ2-7; the D is unclear. V shed 4 bases and J shed 3 bases, with 7 bases lying between them. Germline V lookup: CDR1 SNHLY, CDR2 FYNNEI. The CDR3 sequence is 12 residues long. The DNA for the CDR3 is TGTGCCAGCAGTGGCGGAAGCTACGAGCAGTACTTC. This translates into CASSGGSYEQYF. Together with reference TRBV2 and TRBJ2-7, the CDR3 gives the full variable domain: EPEVTQTPSHQVTQMGQEVILRCVPISNHLYFYWYRQILGQKVEFLVSFYNNEISEKSEIFDDQFSVERPDGSNFTLKIRSTKLEDSAMYFCASSGGSYEQYFGPGTRLTVT.

The genes are TRBV20-1 and TRBJ1-6; possibly TRBD1 for D (5 bases). Trimming took 2 bases from V and 7 from J, leaving 18 bases between them. Germline loops: CDR1 DFQATT, CDR2 SNEGSKA (reference sequence). The CDR3 extends over 16 amino acids. DNA for the CDR3: TGCAGTGCTAGACTGCCAAAAGTGGGGGGAAATTCACCCCTCCACTTT. It encodes CSARLPKVGGNSPLHF.

The chain joins TRBV12-3 or TRBV12-4 to TRBJ1-1; D might be TRBD1 (6 bases). This CDR3 contains 14 residues. V shed 6 bases and J shed 1 base, with 12 bases lying between them. CDR3 loop: CASSSGDRNTEAFF. The CDR3, as DNA: TGTGCCAGCAGCTCAGGGGATAGGAACACTGAAGCTTTCTTT.